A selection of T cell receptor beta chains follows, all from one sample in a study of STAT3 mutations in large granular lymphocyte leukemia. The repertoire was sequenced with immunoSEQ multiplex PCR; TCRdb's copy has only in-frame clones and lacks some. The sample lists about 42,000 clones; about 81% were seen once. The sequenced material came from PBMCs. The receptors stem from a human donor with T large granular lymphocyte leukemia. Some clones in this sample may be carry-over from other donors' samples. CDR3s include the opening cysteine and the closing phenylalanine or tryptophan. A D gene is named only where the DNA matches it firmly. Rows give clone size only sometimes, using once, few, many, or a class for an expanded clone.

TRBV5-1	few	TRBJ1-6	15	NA	CASSLEGNYNSPLHF	TGCGCCAGCAGCTTGGAGGGGAACTATAATTCACCCCTCCACTTT
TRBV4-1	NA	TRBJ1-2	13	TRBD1	CASSQATGLGYTF	TGCGCCAGCAGCCAAGCGACAGGGCTTGGCTACACCTTC
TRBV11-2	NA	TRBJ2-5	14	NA	CASSLWGPQETQYF	TGTGCCAGCAGCTTATGGGGACCCCAAGAGACCCAGTACTTC
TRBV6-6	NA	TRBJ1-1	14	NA	CASSPNPGDTEAFF	TGTGCCAGCAGTCCTAATCCAGGGGACACTGAAGCTTTCTTT
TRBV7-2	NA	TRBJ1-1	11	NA	CASSYTVKAFF	TGTGCCAGCAGCTACACAGTTAAAGCTTTCTTT
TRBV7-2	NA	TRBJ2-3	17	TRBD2	CASSRKSGGSSTDTQYF	TGTGCCAGCAGCCGAAAGAGCGGGGGGTCTAGCACAGATACGCAGTATTTT
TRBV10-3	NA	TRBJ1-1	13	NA	CAINGGRGLEAFF	TGTGCCATCAACGGAGGGAGGGGACTTGAAGCTTTCTTT
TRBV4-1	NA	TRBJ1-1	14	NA	CASSLGQGAAEAFF	TGCGCCAGCAGCCTTGGCCAGGGCGCGGCTGAAGCTTTCTTT
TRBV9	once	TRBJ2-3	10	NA	CASSGDTQYF	TGTGCCAGCAGCGGAGATACGCAGTATTTT
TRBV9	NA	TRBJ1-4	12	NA	CASSGENEKLFF	TGTGCCAGCAGCGGGGAAAATGAAAAACTGTTTTTT
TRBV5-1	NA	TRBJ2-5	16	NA	CASSTRGGPFIETQYF	TGCGCCAGCAGTACCCGTGGGGGGCCCTTCATAGAGACCCAGTACTTC
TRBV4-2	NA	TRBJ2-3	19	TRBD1	CASSESTPGQATSTDTQYF	TGTGCCAGCAGCGAGTCCACCCCGGGACAGGCGACTAGCACAGATACGCAGTATTTT
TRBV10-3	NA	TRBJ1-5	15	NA	CAISVSGVGNQPQHF	TGTGCCATCAGTGTCTCGGGGGTGGGCAATCAGCCCCAGCATTTT
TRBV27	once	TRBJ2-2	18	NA	CASSLSPGALANTGELFF	TGTGCCAGCAGTTTATCTCCGGGAGCGTTAGCGAACACCGGGGAGCTGTTTTTT
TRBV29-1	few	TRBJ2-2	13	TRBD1	CSVGTGLTGELFF	TGCAGCGTGGGGACAGGCCTCACCGGGGAGCTGTTTTTT
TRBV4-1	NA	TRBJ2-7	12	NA	CASSPTQHEQYF	TGCGCCAGCAGCCCTACCCAGCACGAGCAGTACTTC
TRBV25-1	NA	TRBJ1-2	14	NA	CASSDGGRYYGYTF	TGTGCCAGCAGTGATGGGGGTCGGTACTATGGCTACACCTTC
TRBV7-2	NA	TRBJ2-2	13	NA	CASSSTTTGELFF	TGTGCCAGCAGCTCCACAACCACCGGGGAGCTGTTTTTT
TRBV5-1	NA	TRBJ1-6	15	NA	CASSLSTGGNSPLHF	TGCGCCAGCAGCTTGAGCACAGGCGGGAATTCACCCCTCCACTTT
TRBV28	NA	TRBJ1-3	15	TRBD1	CASRNPGGSGNTIYF	TGTGCCAGCAGAAACCCAGGGGGCTCTGGAAACACCATATATTTT
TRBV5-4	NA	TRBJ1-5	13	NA	CASSLGRSQPQHF	TGTGCCAGCAGCTTGGGAAGGTCTCAGCCCCAGCATTTT
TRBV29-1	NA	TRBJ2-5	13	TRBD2	CSVEERLAGDKYF	TGCAGCGTTGAAGAGAGGCTAGCGGGGGACAAGTACTTC
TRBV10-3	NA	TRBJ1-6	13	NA	CAITKVHNSPLHF	TGTGCCATCACCAAGGTTCATAATTCACCCCTCCACTTT
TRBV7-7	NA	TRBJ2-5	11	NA	CASSPKETQYF	TGTGCCAGCAGCCCGAAAGAGACCCAGTACTTC
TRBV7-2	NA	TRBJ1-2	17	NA	CASSLGVKDLINYGYTF	TGTGCCAGCAGCTTAGGTGTTAAGGACCTGATTAACTATGGCTACACCTTC
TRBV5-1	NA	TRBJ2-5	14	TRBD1	CASSQGQIQETQYF	TGCGCCAGCAGTCAGGGACAGATCCAAGAGACCCAGTACTTC
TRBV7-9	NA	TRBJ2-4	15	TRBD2	CASSTGLAAKNIQYF	TGTGCCAGCAGCACCGGACTAGCTGCCAAAAACATTCAGTACTTC
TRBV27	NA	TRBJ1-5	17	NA	CASPRSPGRYSNQPQHF	TGTGCCAGCCCAAGGAGTCCCGGACGTTATAGCAATCAGCCCCAGCATTTT
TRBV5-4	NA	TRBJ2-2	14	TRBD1	CAITRQGVYGELFF	TGTGCCATAACACGACAGGGGGTGTACGGGGAGCTGTTTTTT
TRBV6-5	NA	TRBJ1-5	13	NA	CATGTGSNQPQHF	TGTGCCACAGGGACGGGTAGCAATCAGCCCCAGCATTTT
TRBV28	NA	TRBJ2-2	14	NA	CASSLARVTGELFF	TGTGCCAGCAGTTTAGCCAGAGTCACCGGGGAGCTGTTTTTT
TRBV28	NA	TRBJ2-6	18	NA	CASTPLPGRISGANVLTF	TGTGCCAGCACCCCTCTCCCCGGACGGATCTCTGGGGCCAACGTCCTGACTTTC
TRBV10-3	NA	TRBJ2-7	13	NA	CAISESREDEQYF	TGTGCCATCAGTGAGTCGAGAGAGGACGAGCAGTACTTC
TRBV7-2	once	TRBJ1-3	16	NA	CASSLGNGRSGNTIYF	TGTGCCAGCAGCTTAGGTAACGGCCGCTCTGGAAACACCATATATTTT
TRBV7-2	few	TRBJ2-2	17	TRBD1	CASRPWSTGANTGELFF	TGTGCCAGCAGGCCTTGGTCGACAGGGGCGAACACCGGGGAGCTGTTTTTT
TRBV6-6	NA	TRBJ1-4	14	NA	CASSPPHEGEKLFF	TGTGCCAGCAGTCCCCCGCACGAGGGGGAAAAACTGTTTTTT
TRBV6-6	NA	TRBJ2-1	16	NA	CASRGTVRGPTDEQFF	TGTGCCAGCAGGGGGACTGTGCGGGGGCCTACGGATGAGCAGTTCTTC
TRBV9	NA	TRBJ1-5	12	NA	CASSDPDQPQHF	TGTGCCAGCAGCGACCCTGATCAGCCCCAGCATTTT
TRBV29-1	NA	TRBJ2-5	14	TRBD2	CSVRGLAPQETQYF	TGCAGCGTTCGAGGACTAGCCCCCCAAGAGACCCAGTACTTC
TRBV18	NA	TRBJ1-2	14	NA	CASSPPSVNYGYTF	TGTGCCAGCTCACCACCTTCAGTTAACTATGGCTACACCTTC
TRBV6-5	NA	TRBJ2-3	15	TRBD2	CASRYSGTSSDTQYF	TGTGCCAGCCGATATTCCGGGACTAGCTCGGATACGCAGTATTTT
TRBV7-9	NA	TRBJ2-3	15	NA	CASSTGKGPTDTQYF	TGTGCCAGCAGCACCGGTAAAGGCCCCACAGATACGCAGTATTTT
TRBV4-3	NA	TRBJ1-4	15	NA	CASSQDGGPGEKLFF	TGCGCCAGCAGCCAAGATGGGGGCCCGGGGGAAAAACTGTTTTTT
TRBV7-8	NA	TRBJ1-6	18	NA	CASSLTGRQVSYNSPLHF	TGTGCCAGCAGCCTTACGGGGCGTCAAGTCTCCTATAATTCACCCCTCCACTTT
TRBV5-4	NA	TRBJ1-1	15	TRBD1	CASSGGGRVNTEAFF	TGTGCCAGCAGTGGAGGGGGCAGGGTGAACACTGAAGCTTTCTTT
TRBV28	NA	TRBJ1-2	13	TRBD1	CASTEGQLNGYTF	TGTGCCAGCACCGAGGGACAGCTTAATGGCTACACCTTC
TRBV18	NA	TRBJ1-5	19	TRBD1	CASSPLGDRARSDNQPQHF	TGTGCCAGCTCACCGTTGGGGGACAGGGCACGGTCCGACAATCAGCCCCAGCATTTT
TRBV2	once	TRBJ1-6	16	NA	CASSEEQAPFRSPLHF	TGTGCCAGCAGTGAAGAGCAGGCCCCGTTTCGTTCACCCCTCCACTTT
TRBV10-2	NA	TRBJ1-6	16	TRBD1	CASSENPGQWNSPLHF	TGCGCCAGCAGTGAGAATCCGGGACAGTGGAATTCACCCCTCCACTTT
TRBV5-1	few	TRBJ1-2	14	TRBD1	CASSLAGTGGGYTF	TGCGCCAGCAGCTTGGCCGGGACAGGGGGAGGCTACACCTTC
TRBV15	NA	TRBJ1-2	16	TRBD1	CATSRVRTGIGYGYTF	TGTGCCACCAGCAGAGTCCGGACAGGGATTGGGTATGGCTACACCTTC
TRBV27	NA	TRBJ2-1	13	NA	CASSWGRDNEQFF	TGTGCCAGCAGCTGGGGGAGAGACAATGAGCAGTTCTTC